This T cell receptor beta chain stems from a study of blood T cell repertoires in COVID-19. Overall study context: Samples taken during acute and convalescent COVID-19 were collected in the United States, Italy and Spain. Nucleic acid was either cDNA or gDNA, and it came from T cells, B-cell-depleted T cells, or PBMCs.

In the authors' workflow: The authors estimated nucleated cell counts from reference gene primer amplification. TCRdb keeps only in-frame clones here, not all; method: immunoSEQ multiplex PCR. V, J and clone size are taken as reported in that table, and D and trimming were inferred from the DNA itself. The data hold some 220,000 clones, with around four fifths observed a single time. Per germline, CDR1 SGHTA and CDR2 FQGNSA. Trimming shortened V by 4 bases and J by 1 base, and 16 bases separated the two germline ends. This CDR3 region has 16 residues. This clone was seen more than once but under ten times.

The J gene is TRBJ2-5, the V gene TRBV7-2, with D possibly being TRBD1 (7 bases). The sequencing input was peripheral blood. The sequence was collected from a woman aged 60 to 75 with active or convalescent COVID-19. The CDR3 bases are TGTGCCAGCAGCTCCAGGGGGGTGCTGTCCCAAGAGACCCAGTACTTC. This codes for CASSSRGVLSQETQYF.